Below are 4 T cell receptor beta chains sequenced from a single sample in a study of a mutant IDH1 vaccine in newly diagnosed glioma. Assay used: immunoSEQ multiplex PCR; TCRdb lists only in-frame clones, some missing. The top ten clones hold over 0.7% of a sample with about 94,000 clones, roughly 86% of them seen once. Antigens of these TCRs are unknown. The time point here: week 47, end of study. Doses of 300 ug of mutant IDH1 20-mer peptide were given with topical imiquimod. The source was PBMCs, collected from a glioma patient whose treatment included an IDH1 peptide vaccine. The receptor source for this set is a woman aged 45-59 years with glioma.

The V call is TRBV28, the J call TRBJ2-3; 9 bases fit TRBD1. The CDR3 length is 16 residues. The germline gives CDR1 MDHEN, CDR2 SYDVKM. J lost 2 bases, V lost 8 bases, and 11 bases had no gene match. CDR3 region: CASLPGTGSPTDTQYF. The CDR3 DNA is TGTGCCAGCTTGCCGGGGACAGGGTCCCCCACAGATACGCAGTATTTT.

The chain uses TRBV19 and TRBJ2-3, with TRBD1 identical over 9 bases. V was clipped by 4 bases and J by 7 bases; unmatched bases: 6. The CDR3 has 14 amino acids. Looked up from germline, CDR1 is LNHDA and CDR2 is SQIVND (reference sequence). This CDR3 reads CASSTTGGANTQYF. The DNA for the CDR3 is TGTGCCAGTAGTACCACAGGGGGCGCGAATACGCAGTATTTT.

The rearrangement joins TRBV2 to TRBJ1-5, with 7 bases that match TRBD1. V lost 2 bases to trimming and J lost 7 bases; unmatched junction nucleotides: 5. CDR3 size: 14 residues. The germline V gene encodes CDR1 SNHLY and CDR2 FYNNEI. The chain's CDR3 is CASSEKRGRQPQHF. Written as DNA, the CDR3 is TGTGCCAGCAGTGAAAAGAGGGGGCGACAGCCCCAGCATTTT.

CDR3 amino acids: CASSTPRTGDYGYTF. CDR3 coding DNA: TGTGCCAGTAGTACTCCCCGGACAGGGGATTATGGCTACACCTTC. The chain links TRBV19 to TRBJ1-2; TRBD1 matches at 9 bases. Germline assignment: CDR1 LNHDA and CDR2 SQIVND (reference sequence). V lost 4 bases and J lost 5; bases outside the gene matches: 8. There are 15 residues in the CDR3. The full variable domain, with the rest looked up from reference TRBV19 and TRBJ1-2, is DGGITQSPKYLFRKEGQNVTLSCEQNLNHDAMYWYRQDPGQGLRLIYYSQIVNDFQKGDIAEGYSVSREKKESFPLTVTSAQKNPTAFYLCASSTPRTGDYGYTFGSGTRLTVV.